Presented here are 31 T cell receptor beta chains from one specimen sequenced in a study of blood T cell repertoires in COVID-19. Some clones are missing from TCRdb's copy, which holds only in-frame ones; the method was immunoSEQ multiplex PCR. The repertoire consists of tens of thousands of clones, with roughly 89% occurring once and the leading ten covering approximately 1.9%. The specimen was peripheral blood. The receptors stem from a man younger than 45 with acute or convalescent COVID-19.

This rearrangement joins TRBV2 to TRBJ1-1, with D uncertain. This CDR3 region has 15 residues. V was cut by 2 bases and J by 0 bases, with 10 bases left in between. The germline V gene encodes CDR1 SNHLY and CDR2 FYNNEI. Here the CDR3 reads CASSELGLMNTEAFF. The CDR3 nucleotides read TGTGCCAGCAGTGAACTCGGACTCATGAACACTGAAGCTTTCTTT.

This clone has more than one count but fewer than ten. This sequence joins TRBV27 and TRBJ1-5; D is ambiguous. CDR3 length equals 14 residues. The germline V and J ends were trimmed by 5 bases and 5 bases, with 13 bases remaining between them. Germline V gene lookup returns CDR1 MNHEY and CDR2 SMNVEV (reference sequence). CDR3 in DNA: TGTGCCAGCAGTGAGTTTCGGACTGATCAGCCCCAGCATTTT. Translated: CASSEFRTDQPQHF.

This clone was counted a few times. The V gene is TRBV25-1, the J gene TRBJ2-3; TRBD2 matches 9 bases. The V gene end was trimmed by 8 bases and the J gene end by 14 bases; junction bases not matched to a gene: 8. The CDR3 is 11 amino acids. From germline, CDR1 is MGHDK and CDR2 SYGVNS. The DNA for the CDR3 is TGTGCCAGCGCCAGGACTAGCGTTCGGTATTTT. Protein sequence: CASARTSVRYF.

The CDR3 DNA follows: TGTGCCAGCAGCTTAGCCGGGAGCGGGGGCAATCAGCCCCAGCATTTT. Translation gives CASSLAGSGGNQPQHF. This chain joins TRBV7-8 and TRBJ1-5; D gene unclear. Germline V CDR1 and CDR2: SGHVS, FQNEAQ. Trimming took off 0 bases at V and 2 bases at J, with 11 bases between the two ends. CDR3 length: 16 residues.

The count of this clone is one. This chain connects TRBV12-3 or TRBV12-4 to TRBJ2-7; 9 bases align to TRBD1. Trimming at V came to 5 bases and at J to 6 bases, leaving 5 bases not matched to a gene. This CDR3 has 13 amino acids. CDR3 in DNA: TGTGCCAGCAGTCGAGACAGGGGGACCGAGCAGTACGTC. Protein sequence: CASSRDRGTEQYV.

This chain links TRBV18 with TRBJ1-2, with D perhaps matching TRBD1 (6 bases). CDR3 length: 15 residues. Germline V gene lookup returns CDR1 KGHSH and CDR2 LQKENI. The ends were cut back, 3 bases at V and 1 base at J, with 12 bases in the middle. The CDR3 DNA follows: TGTGCCAGCTCACCTTCGACAGGTTATAACTATGGCTACACCTTC. This encodes CASSPSTGYNYGYTF.

As regards this clone: Its ends do not fully match the called genes, so a read error is possible. The V gene is TRBV7-7, the J gene TRBJ2-1, with D uncertain. Germline CDR1 reads SSHAT; CDR2 reads FNYEAQ (reference sequence). The CDR3 loop spans 13 amino acids. CDR3 protein: CASSLGPRTEQFF. The DNA of the CDR3 is TGTGCTAGCAGCTTAGGCCCGCGCACTGAGCAGTTCTTC.

The chain couples TRBV10-2 to TRBJ2-1, with 12 bases lining up with TRBD2. With 7 bases clipped from V and 8 bases from J, the junction kept 6 bases outside the gene matches. Germline-derived CDR1 and CDR2 are WSHSY and SAAADI. The CDR3 covers 14 residues. The CDR3 loop is CASTTSGGYDEQFF. CDR3 DNA sequence: TGCGCCAGCACCACTAGCGGGGGGTATGATGAGCAGTTCTTC.

This chain joins TRBV19 and TRBJ1-1; D is unclear. Germline assignment: CDR1 LNHDA and CDR2 SQIVND (reference sequence). There are 12 residues in the CDR3. Deletions cut 5 bases from V and 10 bases from J, with 14 bases between. CDR3 bases: TGTGCCAGTAGTCAGAGCGCCCGGGGAGCTTTCTTT. Translation gives CASSQSARGAFF. The whole variable domain, remainder taken from reference TRBV19 and TRBJ1-1, is DGGITQSPKYLFRKEGQNVTLSCEQNLNHDAMYWYRQDPGQGLRLIYYSQIVNDFQKGDIAEGYSVSREKKESFPLTVTSAQKNPTAFYLCASSQSARGAFFGQGTRLTVV.

The DNA for the CDR3 is TGTGCTAGTGGTTTGGGGACAGGGGTGGGTGAAGCTTTCTTT. It is translated as CASGLGTGVGEAFF. This sequence joins TRBV12-5 and TRBJ1-1, with 9 bases matching TRBD1. V lost 1 base to trimming and J lost 7 bases; unmatched junction nucleotides: 4. This CDR3 has 14 amino acids. Germline V CDR1 and CDR2: LGHNT, FRNRAP.

J is TRBJ1-1 and V is TRBV19, with D maybe TRBD1 (6 bases). The CDR3 contains 14 residues. V lost 11 bases to trimming and J lost 1 base, with 17 bases between them. Germline lookup yields CDR1 LNHDA and CDR2 SQIVND (reference sequence). For the CDR3, the DNA is TGTGCCTCAATGAGGGGGGGGCCGAACACTGAAGCTTTCTTT. Translation gives CASMRGGPNTEAFF.

The genes are TRBV10-1 and TRBJ2-4; D possibly corresponds to TRBD2 (6 bases). Trimming left V 3 bases short and J 2 bases short, with 8 bases between. This CDR3 region has 14 residues. CDR1 and CDR2 (germline): WNHNN, SYGVQD (reference sequence). The CDR3 protein is CASSDGGSKNIQYF. DNA for the CDR3: TGCGCCAGCAGTGACGGGGGTTCCAAAAACATTCAGTACTTC.

Only one count was recorded for this clone. The CDR3 region is CASRGPGQGNYGYTF. As DNA, the CDR3 is TGTGCCAGCAGAGGTCCGGGACAGGGTAACTATGGCTACACCTTC. The gene calls are TRBV28 and TRBJ1-2; the match to TRBD1 covers 9 bases. The CDR3 covers 15 residues. Germline CDR1 reads MDHEN; CDR2 reads SYDVKM. J was trimmed by 1 base and V by 6 bases; bases with no gene match: 6.

The rearrangement joins TRBV2 to TRBJ1-5; D might be TRBD1 (6 bases). There are 13 residues in the CDR3. The ends were cut back, 6 bases at V and 4 bases at J, with 10 bases in the middle. Germline lookup yields CDR1 SNHLY and CDR2 FYNNEI. The CDR3 reads CASRGDTNQPQHF. CDR3 DNA: TGTGCCAGCAGGGGGGACACTAATCAGCCCCAGCATTTT.

The CDR3 DNA is TGTGCCAGCAGCCCCGGGACACCCAATTCACCCCTCCACTTT. Amino acid sequence: CASSPGTPNSPLHF. The chain has TRBV7-3 and TRBJ1-6, with D possibly TRBD1 on 6 matching bases. CDR1 and CDR2 (germline): SGHTA, FQGTGA. CDR3 length: 14 amino acids. Trimming removed 5 bases from V and 7 bases from J, with 12 bases in between.

The rearrangement joins TRBV16 to TRBJ2-1, with D unclear. CDR1 and CDR2 (germline): KGHSY, FQNENV. V lost 1 base and J lost 7, with 11 bases in between. The CDR3 extends over 14 amino acids. In DNA, the CDR3 is TGTGCCAGCAGCCAATTCCACGCAGGTAATGAGCAGTTCTTC. Translation: CASSQFHAGNEQFF.

This clone was seen a single time. V and J are TRBV5-5 and TRBJ1-2, with 10 bases that match TRBD1. The CDR3 contains 15 residues. V trimming: 2 bases; J trimming: 6 bases; junction bases outside the gene matches: 7. Germline assignment: CDR1 SGHKS and CDR2 YYEKEE (reference sequence). The CDR3 loop is CASSFQTGGGDGYTF. In nucleotides, the CDR3 is TGTGCCAGCAGCTTCCAGACAGGGGGCGGTGATGGCTACACCTTC.

With regard to this clone: This sample includes further DNA sequences coding for the same CDR3. The chain uses TRBV12-3 or TRBV12-4 and TRBJ1-1; perhaps TRBD1 as D (5 bases). Trimming took 0 bases from V and 5 from J, leaving 7 bases between them. This CDR3 has 13 residues. Here the CDR3 reads CASSLAGGTEAFF. In nucleotides, the CDR3 is TGTGCCAGCAGTTTAGCCGGGGGGACTGAAGCTTTCTTT.

The chain employs TRBV24-1 and TRBJ2-3; the match to TRBD1 covers 7 bases. This CDR3 region has 16 residues. Germline lookup yields CDR1 KGHDR and CDR2 SFDVKD. V shed 4 bases, J shed 2 bases, and the junction held 8 bases outside the gene matches. CDR3 amino acids: CATSDYGTEVTDTQYF. CDR3 nucleotide sequence: TGTGCCACCAGTGACTACGGGACAGAGGTCACAGATACGCAGTATTTT.

This chain uses TRBV6-5 with TRBJ2-1; TRBD1 agrees at 10 bases. Germline CDR1 and CDR2: MNHEY and SVGAGI. This CDR3 comprises 14 residues. The V and J ends lost 6 bases and 8 bases, in that order; junction bases with no gene match: 7. CDR3 sequence: CASSWTGGRDEQFF. DNA of the CDR3: TGTGCCAGCAGCTGGACAGGGGGGAGGGATGAGCAGTTCTTC.

This clone was seen only once. This sequence joins TRBV30 and TRBJ1-5; TRBD1 matches at 10 bases. Germline-derived CDR1 and CDR2 are GTSNPN and SVGIG (reference sequence). The CDR3 has 14 amino acids. V was pared by 3 bases and J by 6 bases, with 5 bases of the junction left unmatched. CDR3 sequence reads: CAWSLDRGFQPQHF. The CDR3 DNA sequence: TGTGCCTGGAGCCTGGACAGGGGGTTTCAGCCCCAGCATTTT.

V and J are TRBV3-1 (or the pseudogene TRBV3-2) and TRBJ1-4, with a possible D match to TRBD1 (5 bases). The V end lost 2 bases, the J end lost 6 bases, and 13 bases lay between the germline ends. The germline V gene has CDR1 LGHDT and CDR2 YNNKEL (reference sequence). The CDR3 has 15 amino acids. CDR3 DNA sequence: TGTGCCAGCAGCCAACGACCGGGGGTGGATGAAAAACTGTTTTTT. Its translation is CASSQRPGVDEKLFF.

This rearrangement joins TRBV5-5 to TRBJ1-3; no reliable D call. The V gene lost 4 bases and the J gene lost 4 bases, with 15 bases spanning the gap. The germline gives CDR1 SGHKS, CDR2 YYEKEE (reference sequence). The CDR3 has 15 amino acids. CDR3 residues: CASSPAGTYGNTIYF. The CDR3 DNA reads as TGTGCCAGCAGCCCGGCAGGTACTTACGGAAACACCATATATTTT.

The chain has TRBV29-1 and TRBJ2-1, with 10 nucleotides matching TRBD1. From germline, CDR1 is SQVTM and CDR2 ANQGSEA. The CDR3 has 18 amino acids. Trimming cost V 5 bases and J 6 bases; bases outside gene matches: 19. CDR3 sequence: CSVILFKVGTGVINEQFF. The CDR3 DNA follows: TGCAGCGTTATCCTTTTTAAGGTCGGGACAGGGGTGATCAATGAGCAGTTCTTC.

This clone was found a few times. The chain joins TRBV19 to TRBJ1-2, with no clear D. The CDR3 runs 17 residues. V lost 2 bases and J 1 base, leaving 17 bases between the germline ends. Germline V gene lookup returns CDR1 LNHDA and CDR2 SQIVND (reference sequence). The CDR3: CASSIRLGRRDNYGYTF. The CDR3 DNA is TGTGCCAGTAGTATACGCCTCGGAAGACGGGATAACTATGGCTACACCTTC.

This chain joins TRBV6-2 or TRBV6-3 and TRBJ1-5; D gene unclear. This CDR3 has 14 residues. Per germline, CDR1 MNHEY and CDR2 SVGEGT. The V and J ends lost 4 bases and 5 bases respectively, with 12 bases between them. CDR3 DNA: TGTGCCAGCAGTTTGGGTGGAGGGTATCAGCCCCAGCATTTT. It translates to CASSLGGGYQPQHF.

The rearrangement links TRBV7-2 to TRBJ2-5; D call uncertain. Between the trimmed V and J ends, which lost 0 bases and 2 bases, there was a span of 4 bases. The CDR3 extends over 13 amino acids. Germline V CDR1 and CDR2: SGHTA, FQGNSA. In DNA form, the CDR3 reads TGTGCCAGCAGCTTAGCCAGGCAAGAGACCCAGTACTTC. This gives the protein CASSLARQETQYF.

This clone was seen once. The chain carries TRBV30 and TRBJ1-2; 7 bases line up with TRBD1. The CDR3 is 17 amino acids. The germline V gene encodes CDR1 GTSNPN and CDR2 SVGIG (reference sequence). Unmatched junction bases numbered 13, after V lost 3 bases and J lost 0 bases. This chain's CDR3 is CAWSSGQVRLANYGYTF. In DNA, the CDR3 is TGTGCCTGGAGCTCAGGACAGGTCCGATTAGCTAACTATGGCTACACCTTC.

The CDR3 here is CSVGGSRDSPDTQYF. Written as DNA, the CDR3 is TGCAGCGTGGGGGGTAGCCGGGACAGCCCAGATACGCAGTATTTT. This chain links TRBV29-1 with TRBJ2-3, with D perhaps TRBD1 (7 bases). The V gene lost 6 bases and the J gene lost 4 bases, with 20 bases spanning the gap. Germline V gives CDR1 SQVTM, CDR2 ANQGSEA. This CDR3 is built from 15 residues.

The V gene is TRBV27, the J gene TRBJ2-3; TRBD2 matches 7 bases. CDR3 length: 17 residues. Germline assignment: CDR1 MNHEY and CDR2 SMNVEV (reference sequence). J lost 1 base, V lost 3 bases, and 10 bases had no gene match. The CDR3 sequence: CASSFGSSGARTDTQYF. In DNA form, the CDR3 reads TGTGCCAGCAGTTTCGGCTCTAGCGGCGCACGCACAGATACGCAGTATTTT.

V and J are TRBV5-1 and TRBJ1-2, with D unclear. Per germline, CDR1 SGHRS and CDR2 YFSETQ. The CDR3 extends over 15 amino acids. V dropped 4 bases and J dropped 7 bases, with 20 bases sitting between them. CDR3 sequence reads: CASSPSSRLLGGYTF. The CDR3 DNA is TGCGCCAGCAGCCCATCAAGCAGACTCCTAGGTGGCTACACCTTC.